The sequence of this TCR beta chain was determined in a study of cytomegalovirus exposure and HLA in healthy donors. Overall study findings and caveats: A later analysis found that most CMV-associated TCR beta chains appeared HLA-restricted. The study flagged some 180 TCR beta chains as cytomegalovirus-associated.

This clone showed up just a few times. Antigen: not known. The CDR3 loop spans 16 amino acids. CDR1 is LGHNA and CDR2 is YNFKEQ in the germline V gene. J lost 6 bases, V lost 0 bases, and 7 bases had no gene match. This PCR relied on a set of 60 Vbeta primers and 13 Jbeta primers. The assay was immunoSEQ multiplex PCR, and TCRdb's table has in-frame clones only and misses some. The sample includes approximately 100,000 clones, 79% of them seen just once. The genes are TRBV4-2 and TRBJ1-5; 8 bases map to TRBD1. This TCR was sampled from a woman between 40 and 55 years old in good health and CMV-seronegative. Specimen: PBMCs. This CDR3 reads CASSQDEGTGGQPQHF. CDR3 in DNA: TGTGCCAGCAGCCAAGATGAGGGAACAGGGGGTCAGCCCCAGCATTTT.